The 16 T cell receptor beta chains in this list originate from one sample, sequenced in a study of STAT3 mutations in large granular lymphocyte leukemia (dated by TCRdb to about 2019). Their target antigens are unknown. Libraries were built with the immunoSEQ multiplex PCR assay. The table comes from immuneACCESS by way of TCRdb, which keeps in-frame sequences with V and J called. Part of the clones is missing from these tables; in studies checked, under half for an unresolved V gene and the rest for unknown reasons. A total of about 39,000 clones appear in this sample, approximately 78% of them only once. Around 0.43% of the sample belongs to the ten largest clones. What the work shows at the level of the full study, not this receptor alone: All T-LGLL patients had at least one immunodominant TCRbeta clonotype, and roughly half had multiple immunodominant subclonotypes.

The sample consisted of PBMCs. The receptors were gathered from a human donor with T large granular lymphocyte leukemia. Some clones in this sample may be carry-over from other donors' samples.

The chain uses TRBV29-1 and TRBJ2-3; 10 bases match TRBD2. Germline V gene data show CDR1 as SQVTM and CDR2 as ANQGSEA. This CDR3 is built from 15 residues. V was clipped by 4 bases and J by 1 base; unmatched bases: 5. CDR3 sequence reads: CSVAHLAGGTDTQYF. The CDR3, as DNA: TGCAGCGTTGCCCACCTAGCGGGGGGCACAGATACGCAGTATTTT.

The chain joins TRBV29-1 to TRBJ1-1; D gene ambiguous. The germline gives CDR1 SQVTM, CDR2 ANQGSEA. Trimming left V 3 bases short and J 1 base short, with 9 bases between. The CDR3 totals 13 residues. This CDR3 reads CSVDPVTNTEAFF. DNA of the CDR3: TGCAGCGTTGACCCAGTCACGAACACTGAAGCTTTCTTT.

J is TRBJ1-4 and V is TRBV10-2, with 7 bases fitting TRBD1. Unmatched junction bases numbered 4, after V lost 3 bases and J lost 3 bases. Looked up from germline, CDR1 is WSHSY and CDR2 is SAAADI. The CDR3 loop spans 15 amino acids. CDR3 sequence reads: CASSDRTGPNEKLFF. The CDR3 DNA reads TGCGCCAGCAGTGACAGGACAGGCCCTAATGAAAAACTGTTTTTT.

The rearrangement links TRBV20-1 to TRBJ2-4; D is ambiguous. V was cut by 6 bases and J by 7 bases, with 10 bases left in between. Germline V gene data show CDR1 as DFQATT and CDR2 as SNEGSKA (reference sequence). This CDR3 has 11 amino acids. CDR3 residues: CSATIENIQYF. In DNA, the CDR3 is TGCAGTGCCACTATAGAGAACATTCAGTACTTC.

This clone was detected a few times. The chain combines TRBV5-1 with TRBJ2-1; perhaps D is TRBD1 or TRBD2 (5 bases each). CDR1 and CDR2 (germline): SGHRS, YFSETQ. CDR3 length: 15 residues. V lost 0 bases, J lost 5 bases, and 12 bases lay in between. The CDR3 nucleotides are TGCGCCAGCAGCTTGGAGGGGACGGCTAACAATGAGCAGTTCTTC. Protein: CASSLEGTANNEQFF.

The genes are TRBV5-1 and TRBJ1-3, with D hard to call. Per the germline V gene, CDR1 is SGHRS and CDR2 is YFSETQ. V was shortened by 4 bases and J by 0 bases, with 11 bases between the two germline ends. The CDR3 is made up of 15 amino acids. CDR3 DNA: TGCGCCAGCAGCCGGGAGGCAGACTCTGGAAACACCATATATTTT. Its translation: CASSREADSGNTIYF. The full variable domain, with the rest looked up from reference TRBV5-1 and TRBJ1-3, is KAGVTQTPRYLIKTRGQQVTLSCSPISGHRSVSWYQQTPGQGLQFLFEYFSETQRNKGNFPGRFSGRQFSNSRSEMNVSTLELGDSALYLCASSREADSGNTIYFGEGSWLTVV.

V is TRBV7-2 and J is TRBJ2-3; D is ambiguous. The CDR3 is 12 amino acids. CDR1 and CDR2 from the germline V gene are SGHTA and FQGNSA. Trimming took 5 bases from V and 5 from J, leaving 8 bases between them. The CDR3: CASSPSVDTQYF. DNA for the CDR3: TGTGCCAGCAGCCCGAGCGTAGATACGCAGTATTTT.

V gene TRBV2 combines with J gene TRBJ2-3; D unresolved. The CDR3 contains 15 residues. Trimming pared 3 bases from V and 3 bases from J, leaving 13 bases between. From germline, CDR1 is SNHLY and CDR2 FYNNEI. The CDR3 nucleotides are TGTGCCAGCAGTGAGGGCAGGTGGGGAACAGATACGCAGTATTTT. The encoded protein is CASSEGRWGTDTQYF.

The V call is TRBV7-2, the J call TRBJ2-7; no reliable D call. The CDR3 runs to 10 residues. Trimming cost V 10 bases and J 5 bases, with 9 bases left between them. Germline V gene lookup returns CDR1 SGHTA and CDR2 FQGNSA. The CDR3 region has the DNA TGTGCCACCGAACATCACGAGCAGTACTTC. Its protein product is CATEHHEQYF.

The chain carries TRBV7-7 and TRBJ2-5; D possibly corresponds to TRBD2 (6 bases). V was cut by 5 bases and J by 5 bases, with 18 bases left in between. The CDR3 length is 15 residues. Germline V gives CDR1 SSHAT, CDR2 FNYEAQ (reference sequence). CDR3 in DNA: TGTGCCAGCAGCCGAGGGGCTAGGACTACCGAGACCCAGTACTTC. This encodes CASSRGARTTETQYF.

The chain links TRBV11-2 to TRBJ2-7; possibly TRBD1 for D (5 bases). CDR1 is SGHAT, CDR2 FQNNGV, per germline. This CDR3 spans 13 amino acids. V lost 1 base to trimming and J lost 7 bases, with 11 bases between them. The CDR3: CASSLVPQEEQYF. The CDR3 DNA reads as TGTGCCAGCAGCTTAGTACCACAGGAAGAGCAGTACTTC.

The chain couples TRBV20-1 to TRBJ2-7; 7 positions match TRBD1. J was trimmed by 2 bases and V by 7 bases; bases with no gene match: 2. The germline V gene encodes CDR1 DFQATT and CDR2 SNEGSKA (reference sequence). This CDR3 spans 11 amino acids. CDR3 coding DNA: TGCAGTGTCGGGACAGCCTACGAGCAGTACTTC. This codes for CSVGTAYEQYF.

This rearrangement joins TRBV5-6 to TRBJ1-4; D is ambiguous. V was shortened by 4 bases and J by 8 bases, with 21 bases between the two germline ends. The germline V gene has CDR1 SGHDT and CDR2 YYEEEE. The CDR3 contains 16 residues. The CDR3 bases are TGTGCCAGCAGCCGACAAGGCGGGCCCCTTTACGAAAAACTGTTTTTT. As protein: CASSRQGGPLYEKLFF.

The rearrangement uses TRBV5-4 and TRBJ2-5, with D tentatively TRBD2 (5 bases). The CDR3 covers 14 residues. Germline CDR1 is SGHNT and CDR2 is YYREEE (reference sequence). Trimming cost V 4 bases and J 1 base, with 11 bases left between them. CDR3 amino acids: CASSGGLPQETQYF. The CDR3 bases are TGTGCCAGCAGCGGAGGACTCCCCCAAGAGACCCAGTACTTC.

V and J are TRBV5-1 and TRBJ1-1, with 7 bases matching TRBD1. J gave up 1 base and V 1 base, and 13 bases lay outside the gene matches. CDR1 is SGHRS, CDR2 YFSETQ, per germline. CDR3 size: 18 residues. CDR3 nucleotides: TGCGCCAGCAGCTTGCCGAGGACAGGTCAAACACCGAACACTGAAGCTTTCTTT. Protein sequence: CASSLPRTGQTPNTEAFF.

The chain is built from TRBV4-3 and TRBJ1-5; TRBD1 might be the D (6 bases). The CDR3 covers 15 residues. Trimming pared 0 bases from V and 3 bases from J, leaving 9 bases between. Germline CDR1 and CDR2: LGHNA and YSLEER. The CDR3 is CASSQDGQINQPQHF. DNA of the CDR3: TGCGCCAGCAGCCAAGACGGACAGATCAATCAGCCCCAGCATTTT.